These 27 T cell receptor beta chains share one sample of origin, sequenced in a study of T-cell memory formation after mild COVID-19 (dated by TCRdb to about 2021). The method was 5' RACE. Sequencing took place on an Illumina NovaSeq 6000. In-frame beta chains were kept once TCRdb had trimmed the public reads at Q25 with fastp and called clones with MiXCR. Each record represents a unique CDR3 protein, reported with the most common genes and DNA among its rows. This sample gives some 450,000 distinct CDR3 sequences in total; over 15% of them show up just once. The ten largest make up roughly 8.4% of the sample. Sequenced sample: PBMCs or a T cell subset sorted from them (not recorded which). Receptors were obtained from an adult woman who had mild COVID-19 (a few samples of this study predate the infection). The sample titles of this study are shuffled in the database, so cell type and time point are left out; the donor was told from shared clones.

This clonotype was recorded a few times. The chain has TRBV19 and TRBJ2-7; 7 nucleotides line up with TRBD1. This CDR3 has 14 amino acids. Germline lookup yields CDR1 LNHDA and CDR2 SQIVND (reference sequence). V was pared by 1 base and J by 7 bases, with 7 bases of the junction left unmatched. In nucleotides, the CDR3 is TGTGCCAGTAGTATAGGAGTTTCGGGACAGGAGCAGTACTTC. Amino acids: CASSIGVSGQEQYF.

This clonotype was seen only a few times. CDR3: CASSEDVGGGHLYEQFF. DNA for the CDR3: TGTGCCAGCAGTGAAGATGTTGGTGGGGGGCACCTCTATGAGCAGTTCTTC. The chain carries TRBV2 and TRBJ2-1; D may be TRBD1 or TRBD2 (6 bases each). The V gene's germline CDR1 is SNHLY and CDR2 FYNNEI. The CDR3 loop spans 17 amino acids. Trimming pared 1 base from V and 8 bases from J, leaving 21 bases between.

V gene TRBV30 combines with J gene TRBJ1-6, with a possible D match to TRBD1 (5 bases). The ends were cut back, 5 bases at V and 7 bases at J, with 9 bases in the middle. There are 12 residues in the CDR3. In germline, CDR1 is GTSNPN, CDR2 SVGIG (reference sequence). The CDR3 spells CAWDRVNSPLHF. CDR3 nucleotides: TGTGCCTGGGACAGAGTCAATTCACCCCTCCACTTT.

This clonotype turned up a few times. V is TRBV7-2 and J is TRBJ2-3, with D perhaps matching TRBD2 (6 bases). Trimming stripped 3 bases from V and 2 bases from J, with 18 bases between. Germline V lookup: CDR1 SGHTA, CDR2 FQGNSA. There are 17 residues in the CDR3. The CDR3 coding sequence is TGTGCCAGCAGCTTTATGCCGGGACTTGGATACACAGATACGCAGTATTTT. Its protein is CASSFMPGLGYTDTQYF. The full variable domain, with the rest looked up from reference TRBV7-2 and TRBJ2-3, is GAGVSQSPSNKVTEKGKDVELRCDPISGHTALYWYRQSLGQGLEFLIYFQGNSAPDKSGLPSDRFSAERTGGSVSTLTIQRTQQEDSAVYLCASSFMPGLGYTDTQYFGPGTRLTVL.

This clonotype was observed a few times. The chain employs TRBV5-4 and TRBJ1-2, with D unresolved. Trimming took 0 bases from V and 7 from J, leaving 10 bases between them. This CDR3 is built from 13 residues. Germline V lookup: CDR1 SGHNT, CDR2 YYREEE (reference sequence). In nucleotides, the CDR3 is TGTGCCAGCAGCTTGGTGGCAGCAGGTGGCTACACCTTC. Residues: CASSLVAAGGYTF.

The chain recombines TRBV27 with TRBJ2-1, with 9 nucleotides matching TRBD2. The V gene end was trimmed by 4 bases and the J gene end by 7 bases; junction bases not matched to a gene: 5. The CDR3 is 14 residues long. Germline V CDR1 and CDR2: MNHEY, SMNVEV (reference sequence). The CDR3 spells CASSSGTSLNEQFF. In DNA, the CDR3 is TGTGCCAGCAGTTCCGGGACTAGCTTGAATGAGCAGTTCTTC.

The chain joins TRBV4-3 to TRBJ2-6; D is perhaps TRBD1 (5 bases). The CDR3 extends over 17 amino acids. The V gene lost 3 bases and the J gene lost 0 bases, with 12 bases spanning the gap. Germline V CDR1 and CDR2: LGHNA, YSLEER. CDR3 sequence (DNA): TGCGCCAGCAGCCAGGCCTTTGACAGCTCTGGGGCCAACGTCCTGACTTTC. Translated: CASSQAFDSSGANVLTF.

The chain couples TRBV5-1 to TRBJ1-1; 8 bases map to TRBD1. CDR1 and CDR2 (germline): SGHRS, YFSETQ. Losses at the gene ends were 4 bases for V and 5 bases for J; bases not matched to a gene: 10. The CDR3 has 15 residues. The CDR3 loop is CASSVETGGSTEAFF. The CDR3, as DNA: TGCGCCAGCAGCGTGGAAACAGGGGGAAGTACTGAAGCTTTCTTT.

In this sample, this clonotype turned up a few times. CDR3 in amino acids: CASSLETGGWNEQFF. The DNA for the CDR3 is TGTGCCAGCAGCTTGGAGACAGGGGGCTGGAATGAGCAGTTCTTC. The V call is TRBV5-4, the J call TRBJ2-1; 10 bases line up with TRBD1. This CDR3 region has 15 residues. CDR1 is SGHNT, CDR2 YYREEE, per germline (reference sequence). The junction had 4 bases not matched to a gene; V was cut back by 0 bases and J by 7 bases.

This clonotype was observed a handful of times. The chain's CDR3 is CASSEQDSMNTEAFF. CDR3 DNA sequence: TGTGCCAGCAGTGAGCAGGACAGCATGAACACTGAAGCTTTCTTT. The chain links TRBV6-1 to TRBJ1-1; perhaps TRBD1 as D (6 bases). The CDR3 runs 15 residues. From germline, CDR1 is MNHNS and CDR2 SASEGT. The ends were cut back, 3 bases at V and 0 bases at J, with 11 bases in the middle.

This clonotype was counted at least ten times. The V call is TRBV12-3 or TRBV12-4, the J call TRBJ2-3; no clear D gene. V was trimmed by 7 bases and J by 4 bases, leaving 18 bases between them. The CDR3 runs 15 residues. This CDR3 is CASTITHTGSDTQYF. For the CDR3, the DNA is TGTGCCAGCACCATTACCCACACTGGTTCAGATACGCAGTATTTT.

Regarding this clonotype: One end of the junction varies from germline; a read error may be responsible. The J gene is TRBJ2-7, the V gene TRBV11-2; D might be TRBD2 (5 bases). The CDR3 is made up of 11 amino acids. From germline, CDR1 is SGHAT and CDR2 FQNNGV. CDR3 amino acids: CASSSGPSEDF. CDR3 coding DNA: TGTGCCAGCAGCTCAGGACCGTCGGAGGACTTC.

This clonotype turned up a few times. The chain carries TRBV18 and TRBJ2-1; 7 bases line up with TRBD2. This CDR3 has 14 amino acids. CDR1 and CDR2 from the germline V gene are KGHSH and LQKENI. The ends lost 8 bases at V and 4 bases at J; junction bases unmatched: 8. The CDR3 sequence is CASTQGGSYNEQFF. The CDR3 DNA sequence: TGTGCCAGCACACAAGGCGGGAGTTACAATGAGCAGTTCTTC.

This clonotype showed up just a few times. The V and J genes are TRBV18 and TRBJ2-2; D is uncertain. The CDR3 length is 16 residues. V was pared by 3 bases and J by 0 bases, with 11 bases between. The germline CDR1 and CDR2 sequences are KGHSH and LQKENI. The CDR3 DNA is TGTGCCAGCTCACCCCAGCCGGCGACGAACACCGGGGAGCTGTTTTTT. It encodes CASSPQPATNTGELFF.

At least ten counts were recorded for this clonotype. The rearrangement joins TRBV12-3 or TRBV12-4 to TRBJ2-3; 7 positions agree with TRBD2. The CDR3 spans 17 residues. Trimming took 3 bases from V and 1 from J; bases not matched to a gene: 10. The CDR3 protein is CASSFFRTSDRTDTQYF. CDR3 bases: TGTGCCAGCAGTTTCTTTAGAACTAGCGACCGCACAGATACGCAGTATTTT.

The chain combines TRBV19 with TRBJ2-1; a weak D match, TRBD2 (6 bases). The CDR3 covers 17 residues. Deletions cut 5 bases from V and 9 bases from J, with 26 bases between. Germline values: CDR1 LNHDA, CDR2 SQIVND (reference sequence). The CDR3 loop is CASSSLGSGASGGEQFF. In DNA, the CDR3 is TGTGCCAGTAGTTCGCTAGGTAGCGGTGCGAGTGGCGGTGAGCAGTTCTTC.

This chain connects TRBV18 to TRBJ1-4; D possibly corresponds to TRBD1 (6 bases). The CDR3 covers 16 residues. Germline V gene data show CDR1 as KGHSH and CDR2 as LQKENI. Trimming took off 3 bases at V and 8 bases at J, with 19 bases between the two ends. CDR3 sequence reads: CASSPITQGIKEKLFF. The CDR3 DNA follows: TGTGCCAGCTCACCTATAACCCAGGGGATTAAAGAAAAACTGTTTTTT.

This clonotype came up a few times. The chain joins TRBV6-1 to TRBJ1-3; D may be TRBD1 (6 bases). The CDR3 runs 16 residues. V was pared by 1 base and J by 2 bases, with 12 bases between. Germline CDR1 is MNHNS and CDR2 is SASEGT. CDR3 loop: CASSEVQGLAGNTIYF. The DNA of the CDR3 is TGTGCCAGCAGTGAAGTCCAGGGGCTTGCTGGAAACACCATATATTTT.

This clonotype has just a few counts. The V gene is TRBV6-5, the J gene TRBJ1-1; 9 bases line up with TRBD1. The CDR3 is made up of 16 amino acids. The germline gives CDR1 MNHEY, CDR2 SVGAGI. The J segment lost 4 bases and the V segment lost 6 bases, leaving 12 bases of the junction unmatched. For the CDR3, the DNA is TGTGCCAGCAGCCAAACTGGGACAGGGTTGAGCACTGAAGCTTTCTTT. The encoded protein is CASSQTGTGLSTEAFF.

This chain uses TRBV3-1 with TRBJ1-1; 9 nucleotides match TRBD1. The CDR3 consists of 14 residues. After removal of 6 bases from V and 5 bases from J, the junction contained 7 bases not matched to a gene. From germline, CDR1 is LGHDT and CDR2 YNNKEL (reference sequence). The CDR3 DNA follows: TGTGCCAGCAGTATGACAGGGGGGAGTACTGAAGCTTTCTTT. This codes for CASSMTGGSTEAFF.

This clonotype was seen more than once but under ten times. Written as DNA, the CDR3 is TGTGCCAGCAGCTTAGGGGAGGGATCAGGGGGCTACACCTTC. Residues: CASSLGEGSGGYTF. V and J are TRBV7-9 and TRBJ1-2; D is possibly TRBD1 (5 bases). Germline V gene lookup returns CDR1 SEHNR and CDR2 FQNEAQ (reference sequence). The V and J ends lost 1 base and 8 bases respectively, with 14 bases between them. CDR3 length: 14 residues.

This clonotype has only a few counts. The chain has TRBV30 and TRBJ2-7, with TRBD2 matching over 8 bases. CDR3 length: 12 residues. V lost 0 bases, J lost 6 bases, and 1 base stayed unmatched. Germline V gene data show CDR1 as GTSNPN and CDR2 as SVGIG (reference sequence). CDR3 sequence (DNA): TGTGCCTGGAGTGTCGGGGGGGCCGAGCAGTACTTC. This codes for CAWSVGGAEQYF.

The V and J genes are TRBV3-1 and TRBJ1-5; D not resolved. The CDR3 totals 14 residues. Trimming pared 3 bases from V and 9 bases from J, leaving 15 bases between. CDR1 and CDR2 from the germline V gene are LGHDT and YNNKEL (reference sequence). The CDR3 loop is CASSHGRQNSPQHF. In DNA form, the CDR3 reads TGTGCCAGCAGCCACGGGAGGCAAAATTCGCCCCAGCATTTT.

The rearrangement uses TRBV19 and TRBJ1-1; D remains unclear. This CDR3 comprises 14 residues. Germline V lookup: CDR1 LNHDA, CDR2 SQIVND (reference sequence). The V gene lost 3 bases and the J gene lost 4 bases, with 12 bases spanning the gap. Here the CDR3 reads CASSMKGGLTEAFF. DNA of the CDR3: TGTGCCAGTAGTATGAAGGGAGGCCTCACTGAAGCTTTCTTT. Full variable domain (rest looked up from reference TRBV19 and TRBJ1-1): DGGITQSPKYLFRKEGQNVTLSCEQNLNHDAMYWYRQDPGQGLRLIYYSQIVNDFQKGDIAEGYSVSREKKESFPLTVTSAQKNPTAFYLCASSMKGGLTEAFFGQGTRLTVV.

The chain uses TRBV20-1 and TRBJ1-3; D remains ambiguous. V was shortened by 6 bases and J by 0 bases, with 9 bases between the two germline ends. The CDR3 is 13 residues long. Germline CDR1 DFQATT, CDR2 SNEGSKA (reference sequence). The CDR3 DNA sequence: TGCAGTGCCCTTACTACCTCTGGAAACACCATATATTTT. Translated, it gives CSALTTSGNTIYF.

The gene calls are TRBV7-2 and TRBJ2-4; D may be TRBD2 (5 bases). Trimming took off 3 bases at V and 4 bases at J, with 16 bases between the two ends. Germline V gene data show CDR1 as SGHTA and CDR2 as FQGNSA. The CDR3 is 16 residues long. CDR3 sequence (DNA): TGTGCCAGCAGCTTTGTGGTGCGGGCGGATAAAAACATTCAGTACTTC. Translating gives CASSFVVRADKNIQYF.

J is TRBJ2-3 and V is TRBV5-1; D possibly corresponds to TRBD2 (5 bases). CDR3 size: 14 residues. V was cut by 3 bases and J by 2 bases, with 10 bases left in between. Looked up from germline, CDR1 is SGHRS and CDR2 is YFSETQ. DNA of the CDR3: TGCGCCAGCAGCTATAGGACTTCCACAGATACGCAGTATTTT. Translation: CASSYRTSTDTQYF.